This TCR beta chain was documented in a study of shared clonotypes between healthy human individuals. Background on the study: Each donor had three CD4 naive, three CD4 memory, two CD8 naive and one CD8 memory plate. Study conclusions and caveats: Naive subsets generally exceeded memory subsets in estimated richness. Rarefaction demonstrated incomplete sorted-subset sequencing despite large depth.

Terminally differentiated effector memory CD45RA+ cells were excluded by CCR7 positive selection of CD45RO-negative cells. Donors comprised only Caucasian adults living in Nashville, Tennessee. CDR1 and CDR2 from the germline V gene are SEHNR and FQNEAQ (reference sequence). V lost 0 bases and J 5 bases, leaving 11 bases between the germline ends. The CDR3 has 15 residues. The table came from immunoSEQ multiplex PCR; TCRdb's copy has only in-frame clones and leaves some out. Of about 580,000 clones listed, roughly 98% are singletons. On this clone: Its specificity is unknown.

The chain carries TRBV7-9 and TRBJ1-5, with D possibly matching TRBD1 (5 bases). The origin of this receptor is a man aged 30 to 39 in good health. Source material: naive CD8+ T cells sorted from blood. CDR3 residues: CASSLAGQGDQPQHF. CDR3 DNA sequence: TGTGCCAGCAGCTTAGCCGGGCAGGGAGATCAGCCCCAGCATTTT.